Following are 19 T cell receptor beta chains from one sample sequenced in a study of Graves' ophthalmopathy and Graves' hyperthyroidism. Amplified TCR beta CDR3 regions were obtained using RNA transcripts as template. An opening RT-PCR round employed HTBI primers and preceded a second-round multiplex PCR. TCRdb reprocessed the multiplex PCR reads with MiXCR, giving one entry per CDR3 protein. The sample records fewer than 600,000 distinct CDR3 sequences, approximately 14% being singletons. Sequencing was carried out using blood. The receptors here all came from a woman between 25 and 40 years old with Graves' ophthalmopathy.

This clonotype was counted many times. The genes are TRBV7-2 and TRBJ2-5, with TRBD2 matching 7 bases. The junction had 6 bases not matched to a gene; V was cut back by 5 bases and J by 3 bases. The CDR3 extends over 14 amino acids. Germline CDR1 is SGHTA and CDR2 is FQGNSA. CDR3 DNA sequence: TGTGCCAGCAGCGTTGTGGGGAGGGAAGAGACCCAGTACTTC. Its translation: CASSVVGREETQYF.

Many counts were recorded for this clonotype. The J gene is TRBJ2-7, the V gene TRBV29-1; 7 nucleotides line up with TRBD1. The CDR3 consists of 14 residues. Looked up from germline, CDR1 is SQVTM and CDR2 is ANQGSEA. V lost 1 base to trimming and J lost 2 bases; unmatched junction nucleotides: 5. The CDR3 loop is CSVEVPGQPYEQYF. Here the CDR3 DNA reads TGCAGCGTTGAAGTCCCGGGACAGCCCTACGAGCAGTACTTC.

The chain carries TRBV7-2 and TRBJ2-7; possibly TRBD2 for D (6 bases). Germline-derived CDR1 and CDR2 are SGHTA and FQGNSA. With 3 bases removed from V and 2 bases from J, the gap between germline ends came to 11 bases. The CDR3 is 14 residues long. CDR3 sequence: CASSLTSPPYEQYF. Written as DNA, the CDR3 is TGTGCCAGCAGCTTGACTAGTCCCCCCTACGAGCAGTACTTC.

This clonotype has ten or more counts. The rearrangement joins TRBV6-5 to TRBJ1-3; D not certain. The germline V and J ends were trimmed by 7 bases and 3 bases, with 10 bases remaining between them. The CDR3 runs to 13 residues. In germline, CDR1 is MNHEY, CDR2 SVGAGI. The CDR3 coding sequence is TGTGCCAGCATACGGACTCTTGGAAACACCATATATTTT. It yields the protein CASIRTLGNTIYF.

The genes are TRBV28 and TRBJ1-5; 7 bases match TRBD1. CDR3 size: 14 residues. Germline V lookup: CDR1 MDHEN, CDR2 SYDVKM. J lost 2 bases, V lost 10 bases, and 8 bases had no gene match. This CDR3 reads CAINRGPGNQPQHF. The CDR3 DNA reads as TGTGCCATAAACAGGGGTCCCGGCAATCAGCCCCAGCATTTT.

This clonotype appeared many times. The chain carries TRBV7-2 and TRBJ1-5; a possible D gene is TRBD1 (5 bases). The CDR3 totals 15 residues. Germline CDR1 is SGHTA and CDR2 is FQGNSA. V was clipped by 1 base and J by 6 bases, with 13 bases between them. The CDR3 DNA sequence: TGTGCCAGCAGCTTAGTCGGGGGGAGGGTTCAGCCCCAGCATTTT. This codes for CASSLVGGRVQPQHF.

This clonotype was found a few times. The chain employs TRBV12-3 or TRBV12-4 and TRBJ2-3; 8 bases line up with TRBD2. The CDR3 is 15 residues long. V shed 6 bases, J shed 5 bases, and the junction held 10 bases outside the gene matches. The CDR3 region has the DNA TGTGCCAGCAGGCCTTCCGGGACTAGACTAGATACGCAGTATTTT. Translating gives CASRPSGTRLDTQYF.

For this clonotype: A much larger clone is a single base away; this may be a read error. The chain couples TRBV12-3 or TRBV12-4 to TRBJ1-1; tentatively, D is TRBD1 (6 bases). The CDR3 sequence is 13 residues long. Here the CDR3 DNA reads TGTGCCAGCAGTCTCACAGGGAGACCTGAAGCTTGCTTT. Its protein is CASSLTGRPEACF.

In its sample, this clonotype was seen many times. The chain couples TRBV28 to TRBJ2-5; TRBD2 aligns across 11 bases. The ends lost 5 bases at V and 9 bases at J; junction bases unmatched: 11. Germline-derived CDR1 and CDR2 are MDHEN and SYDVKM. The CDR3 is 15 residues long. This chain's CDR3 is CASSPSTSGRFPQYF. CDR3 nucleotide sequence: TGTGCCAGCAGTCCTTCAACTAGCGGGAGATTTCCCCAGTACTTC.

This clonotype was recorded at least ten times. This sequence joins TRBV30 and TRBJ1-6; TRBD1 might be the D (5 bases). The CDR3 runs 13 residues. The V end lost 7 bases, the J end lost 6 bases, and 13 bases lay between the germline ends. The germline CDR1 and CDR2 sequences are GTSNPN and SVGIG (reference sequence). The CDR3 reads CALRTGSNSPLHF. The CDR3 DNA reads TGTGCCTTGAGAACAGGTAGTAATTCACCCCTCCACTTT.

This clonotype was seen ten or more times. CDR3: CASSDPSRPQHF. DNA for the CDR3: TGTGCCAGCAGTGATCCAAGTCGGCCCCAGCATTTT. The chain links TRBV6-1 to TRBJ1-5; D remains ambiguous. Germline CDR1 is MNHNS and CDR2 is SASEGT. The V end was cut by 3 bases, the J end by 9 bases, with 9 bases between. The CDR3 is 12 amino acids.

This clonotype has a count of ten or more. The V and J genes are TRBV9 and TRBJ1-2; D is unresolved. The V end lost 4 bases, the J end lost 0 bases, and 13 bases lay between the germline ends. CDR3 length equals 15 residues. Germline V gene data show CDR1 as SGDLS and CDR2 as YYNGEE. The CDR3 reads CASSPRTGSNYGYTF. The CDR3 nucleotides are TGTGCCAGCAGCCCGAGGACCGGGTCTAACTATGGCTACACCTTC. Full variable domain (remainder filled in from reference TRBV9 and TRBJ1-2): DSGVTQTPKHLITATGQRVTLRCSPRSGDLSVYWYQQSLDQGLQFLIQYYNGEERAKGNILERFSAQQFPDLHSELNLSSLELGDSALYFCASSPRTGSNYGYTFGSGTRLTVV.

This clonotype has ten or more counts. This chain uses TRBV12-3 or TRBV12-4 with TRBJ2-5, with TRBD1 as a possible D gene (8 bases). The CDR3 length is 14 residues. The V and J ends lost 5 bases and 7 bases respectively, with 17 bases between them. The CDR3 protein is CASSPTGGAGTQYF. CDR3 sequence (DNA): TGTGCCAGCAGTCCTACAGGGGGGGCAGGGACCCAGTACTTC.

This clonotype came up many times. CDR3 DNA: TGTGCCAGCAGTGAAGTGGGTGGGCTCAGCAATCAGCCCCAGCATTTT. Translation: CASSEVGGLSNQPQHF. The chain links TRBV6-1 to TRBJ1-5; D not certain. Germline V lookup: CDR1 MNHNS, CDR2 SASEGT. V lost 1 base to trimming and J lost 1 base, with 11 bases between them. This CDR3 region has 16 residues.

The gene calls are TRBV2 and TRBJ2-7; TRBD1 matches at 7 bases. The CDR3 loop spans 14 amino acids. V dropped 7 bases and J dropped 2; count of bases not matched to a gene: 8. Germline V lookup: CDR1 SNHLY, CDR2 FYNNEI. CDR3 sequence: CASIRRGQAYEQYF. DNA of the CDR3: TGTGCCAGCATACGCCGAGGACAGGCCTACGAGCAGTACTTC.

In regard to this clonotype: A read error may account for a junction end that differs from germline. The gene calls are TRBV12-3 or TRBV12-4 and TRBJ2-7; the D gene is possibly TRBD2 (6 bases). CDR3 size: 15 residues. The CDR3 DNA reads TGTGTCAGCAGTAAGACTAGGAGGGGCGGGCACGAGCAGTACTTC. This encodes CVSSKTRRGGHEQYF.

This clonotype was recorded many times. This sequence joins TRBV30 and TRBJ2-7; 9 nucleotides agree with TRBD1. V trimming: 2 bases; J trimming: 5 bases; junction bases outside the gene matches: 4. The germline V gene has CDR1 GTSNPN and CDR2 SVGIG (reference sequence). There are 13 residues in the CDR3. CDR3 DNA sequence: TGTGCCTGGAGTTATGACAGGGGGGACGAGCAGTACTTC. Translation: CAWSYDRGDEQYF.

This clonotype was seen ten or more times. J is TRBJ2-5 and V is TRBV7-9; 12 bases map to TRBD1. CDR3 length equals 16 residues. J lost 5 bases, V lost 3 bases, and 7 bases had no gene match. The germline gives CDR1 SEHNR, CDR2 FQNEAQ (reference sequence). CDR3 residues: CASSLGDRGLAETQYF. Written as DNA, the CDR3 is TGTGCCAGCAGCTTGGGGGACAGGGGGCTTGCGGAGACCCAGTACTTC.

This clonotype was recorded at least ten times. The CDR3 region has the DNA TGTGCCAGCAGTTACTTCGGGACTAGCGGGGGTCGGGAGACCCAGTACTTC. Protein: CASSYFGTSGGRETQYF. The chain combines TRBV6-5 with TRBJ2-5; 14 nucleotides align to TRBD2. The CDR3 extends over 17 amino acids. V was pared by 1 base and J by 5 bases, with 6 bases of the junction left unmatched. Germline V lookup: CDR1 MNHEY, CDR2 SVGAGI.